This is a list of T cell receptor beta chains from one sample in a study of shared clonotypes between healthy human individuals. Clones were sequenced by immunoSEQ multiplex PCR, and TCRdb holds only the in-frame ones, with some missing. The data show some 2.3 million clones, 93% seen once. Sequencing was performed on naive CD4+ T cells from PBMCs. Receptors were obtained from a man aged 18 to 29 in good health. Some clones in this sample may be carry-over from other donors' samples. Both conserved end residues are part of each CDR3. The D gene is left open where the match is weak. Expanded clones are given a class, and other clones once, few, many or no size at all.

J gene: TRBJ2-7
D gene: TRBD2
clone size: once
V gene: TRBV28
CDR3 protein: CATLGLASTYEQYF
CDR3 DNA: TGTGCCACCTTGGGACTAGCGTCGACCTACGAGCAGTACTTC

J gene: TRBJ2-1
D gene: TRBD2
clone size: .
V gene: TRBV28
CDR3 protein: CASSFFSSGPGRAYNEQFF
CDR3 DNA: TGTGCCAGCAGTTTCTTTTCATCTGGTCCCGGGAGGGCCTACAATGAGCAGTTCTTC

J gene: TRBJ2-1
D gene: TRBD2
clone size: .
V gene: TRBV5-4
CDR3 protein: CASNRAGGWVDNEQFF
CDR3 DNA: TGTGCCAGCAATCGAGCGGGAGGGTGGGTGGACAATGAGCAGTTCTTC

J gene: TRBJ1-5
D gene: .
clone size: .
V gene: TRBV5-8
CDR3 protein: CASSRAVGVNNQPQHF
CDR3 DNA: TGTGCCAGCAGCCGGGCCGTCGGGGTGAACAATCAGCCCCAGCATTTT

J gene: TRBJ2-1
D gene: TRBD2
clone size: once
V gene: TRBV5-1
CDR3 protein: CASSLGLAGAAFF
CDR3 DNA: TGCGCCAGCAGCTTGGGCCTAGCGGGAGCGGCGTTCTTC

J gene: TRBJ2-7
D gene: TRBD1
clone size: once
V gene: TRBV5-4
CDR3 protein: CASSQDRRYEQYF
CDR3 DNA: TGTGCCAGCAGCCAGGACAGGCGCTACGAGCAGTACTTC

J gene: TRBJ2-3
D gene: TRBD2
clone size: .
V gene: TRBV28
CDR3 protein: CAVIREGRPTDTQYF
CDR3 DNA: TGTGCCGTCATCAGGGAGGGCCGACCCACAGATACGCAGTATTTT

J gene: TRBJ2-7
D gene: .
clone size: .
V gene: TRBV20-1
CDR3 protein: CSASPAYGQYF
CDR3 DNA: TGCAGTGCTTCCCCTGCTTACGGGCAGTACTTC

J gene: TRBJ2-5
D gene: TRBD1
clone size: .
V gene: TRBV5-1
CDR3 protein: CASSWRGQGDGETQYF
CDR3 DNA: TGCGCCAGCAGCTGGAGGGGACAGGGGGATGGGGAGACCCAGTACTTC

J gene: TRBJ2-1
D gene: TRBD1
clone size: .
V gene: TRBV2
CDR3 protein: CASRLQGSSYNEQFF
CDR3 DNA: TGTGCCAGCAGGTTACAGGGGAGCTCCTACAATGAGCAGTTCTTC